A selection of T cell receptor beta chains follows, all from one sample in a study of shared clonotypes between healthy human individuals. Sequenced by immunoSEQ multiplex PCR; TCRdb stores in-frame clones only, minus some. There are hundreds of thousands of clones in the sample; just over 90% occur only once, and approximately 22% lies in the top ten. The sequencing input was naive CD8+ T cells sorted from blood. These receptors were taken from a man aged 30-40 years in good health. The conserved cysteine and the conserved F or W are not part of the CDR3 here. The order of the fields is CDR3 protein, CDR3 length, V gene.

cdr3_aa: ASSQVSPNTEAF; cdr3_length: 12; v_call: TRBV4-1
cdr3_aa: ASSPRRGTSTEAF; cdr3_length: 13; v_call: TRBV18
cdr3_aa: ASSPSRTGPYEQY; cdr3_length: 13; v_call: TRBV7-9
cdr3_aa: ASRAGENEQF; cdr3_length: 10; v_call: TRBV6-4
cdr3_aa: ATSRGDSTDTQY; cdr3_length: 12; v_call: TRBV15
cdr3_aa: ATSRDLAASTDTQY; cdr3_length: 14; v_call: TRBV15
cdr3_aa: ASSAQRIIGVEETQY; cdr3_length: 15; v_call: TRBV9
cdr3_aa: ASSLGSRRNTEAF; cdr3_length: 13; v_call: TRBV28
cdr3_aa: ASSLTGQGFFGETQY; cdr3_length: 15; v_call: TRBV27
cdr3_aa: ASSSPTSGSQYYEQY; cdr3_length: 15; v_call: TRBV5-1
cdr3_aa: ASSSERESYEQY; cdr3_length: 12; v_call: TRBV5-6
cdr3_aa: ASSQSPTDGRETQY; cdr3_length: 14; v_call: TRBV14
cdr3_aa: ASSLAEADLPYGYT; cdr3_length: 14; v_call: TRBV5-1
cdr3_aa: ASSQGSTDTQY; cdr3_length: 11; v_call: TRBV7-6
cdr3_aa: ASSSSAGAGYEQY; cdr3_length: 13; v_call: TRBV9
cdr3_aa: ASSQVGLTNTGELF; cdr3_length: 14; v_call: TRBV4-2
cdr3_aa: ASSLAGPSYNEQF; cdr3_length: 13; v_call: TRBV6-5
cdr3_aa: ASSLEPSSAYNEQF; cdr3_length: 14; v_call: TRBV11-2
cdr3_aa: ASSLSGATEQF; cdr3_length: 11; v_call: TRBV5-8
cdr3_aa: ASSSTRTQEPF; cdr3_length: 11; v_call: TRBV7-6
cdr3_aa: ASSLSTSGSLIDTQY; cdr3_length: 15; v_call: TRBV28
cdr3_aa: ASSIDRSSYEQY; cdr3_length: 12; v_call: TRBV19
cdr3_aa: EGPCDGRYEQY; cdr3_length: 11; v_call: TRBV9
cdr3_aa: ASTSGLNEQF; cdr3_length: 10; v_call: TRBV27
cdr3_aa: ASSLEVGGGNQPQH; cdr3_length: 14; v_call: TRBV7-9
cdr3_aa: ASSPGQGQGFIAYEQY; cdr3_length: 16; v_call: TRBV11-2